One and the same sample provided the 15 T cell receptor beta chains below, sequenced in a study of blood T cell repertoires in COVID-19. Clones were sequenced by immunoSEQ multiplex PCR, and TCRdb holds only the in-frame ones, with some missing. The table records around 230,000 clones, over 80% of them present only once. Sequencing used PBMCs or T cells enriched from blood (not recorded which). These receptors originate from a man between 18 and 29 years old with acute COVID-19.

This rearrangement joins TRBV7-9 to TRBJ2-7; 8 positions match TRBD1. The length of the CDR3 is 16 residues. The germline V gene encodes CDR1 SEHNR and CDR2 FQNEAQ (reference sequence). Germline trimming cut 5 bases from V and 1 base from J; bases unmatched to any gene: 10. The CDR3 region has the DNA TGTGCCAGCAGCCGAGTAGAGGGGGACAGGTCCTACGAGCAGTACTTC. This translates into CASSRVEGDRSYEQYF.

V is TRBV20-1 and J is TRBJ2-1; TRBD1 aligns across 10 bases. V was pared by 8 bases and J by 16 bases, with 11 bases of the junction left unmatched. The germline gives CDR1 DFQATT, CDR2 SNEGSKA (reference sequence). The CDR3 totals 11 residues. The CDR3 sequence is CSPLGTGASFF. CDR3 coding DNA: TGCAGTCCTTTAGGGACAGGGGCCAGTTTCTTC.

The V and J genes are TRBV25-1 and TRBJ2-2, with 14 bases aligning to TRBD2. The CDR3 loop spans 18 amino acids. Per the germline V gene, CDR1 is MGHDK and CDR2 is SYGVNS. With V trimmed by 0 bases and J by 4 bases, 4 bases remained unmatched. The CDR3 region has the DNA TGTGCCAGCAGTGAATACGAGGGACTAGCGGGAGTCACCGGGGAGCTGTTTTTT. As protein: CASSEYEGLAGVTGELFF.

The chain joins TRBV3-1 (or the pseudogene TRBV3-2) to TRBJ2-2; possibly TRBD1 for D (5 bases). CDR1 and CDR2 (germline): LGHDT, YNNKEL (reference sequence). The CDR3 spans 14 residues. V gave up 1 base and J gave up 5 bases, with 8 bases separating them. The CDR3 sequence is CASSQAGRTGELFF. CDR3 in DNA: TGTGCCAGCAGCCAAGCAGGGCGGACCGGGGAGCTGTTTTTT.

The rearrangement uses TRBV5-1 and TRBJ2-4, with 7 bases aligning to TRBD2. V lost 3 bases to trimming and J lost 1 base; unmatched junction nucleotides: 4. CDR3 length equals 15 residues. Germline V gene sequence: CDR1 SGHRS, CDR2 YFSETQ. The CDR3 loop is CASSSTSRAKNIQYF. The CDR3 DNA reads as TGCGCCAGCAGCTCGACTAGCCGGGCCAAAAACATTCAGTACTTC.

The rearrangement joins TRBV10-1 to TRBJ1-1; unclear D gene. The CDR3 consists of 14 residues. The V end was cut by 0 bases, the J end by 3 bases, with 8 bases between. In germline, CDR1 is WNHNN, CDR2 SYGVQD (reference sequence). The CDR3 reads CASSESTEDTEAFF. DNA of the CDR3: TGCGCCAGCAGTGAGTCGACGGAGGACACTGAAGCTTTCTTT.

This clone was recorded only once. The rearrangement joins TRBV11-2 to TRBJ2-5, with 10 positions matching TRBD1. Germline trimming cut 1 base from V and 4 bases from J; bases unmatched to any gene: 0. From germline, CDR1 is SGHAT and CDR2 FQNNGV. The CDR3 has 14 amino acids. CDR3 protein: CASSLGDRGETQYF. Here the CDR3 DNA reads TGTGCCAGCAGCTTAGGGGACAGGGGAGAGACCCAGTACTTC.

V gene TRBV28 combines with J gene TRBJ1-1; D unclear. V lost 1 base to trimming and J lost 7 bases, with 10 bases between them. The CDR3 runs 13 residues. The germline V gene has CDR1 MDHEN and CDR2 SYDVKM. The CDR3 coding sequence is TGTGCCAGCAGTTTATCTTGGGCATTTGAAGCTTTCTTT. Protein product: CASSLSWAFEAFF.

This chain links TRBV19 with TRBJ2-1, with 9 bases aligning to TRBD2. Germline V gene data show CDR1 as LNHDA and CDR2 as SQIVND (reference sequence). J lost 2 bases, V lost 4 bases, and 3 bases had no gene match. CDR3 size: 15 residues. Written as DNA, the CDR3 is TGTGCCAGTAGTACCATAGCGGGGGCCTACAATGAGCAGTTCTTC. This codes for CASSTIAGAYNEQFF.

A few counts support this clone. CDR3 loop: CASNLDGMNEKLFF. The CDR3 DNA sequence: TGTGCCAGCAACCTGGACGGGATGAATGAAAAACTGTTTTTT. This rearrangement joins TRBV2 to TRBJ1-4; the D is unclear. Germline CDR1 and CDR2: SNHLY and FYNNEI. With 7 bases removed from V and 5 bases from J, the gap between germline ends came to 14 bases. This CDR3 contains 14 residues.

With regard to this clone: Other DNA sequences from this sample encode an identical CDR3 as well. This rearrangement joins TRBV24-1 to TRBJ2-5, with D maybe TRBD1 (6 bases). Germline lookup yields CDR1 KGHDR and CDR2 SFDVKD. V dropped 3 bases and J dropped 1 base, with 11 bases sitting between them. The CDR3 totals 15 residues. The CDR3 DNA reads TGTGCCACCAGTGATACCGACAGGTTCCAAGAGACCCAGTACTTC. Encoded protein: CATSDTDRFQETQYF.

V is TRBV27 and J is TRBJ2-3; 7 bases match TRBD2. CDR1 and CDR2 from the germline V gene are MNHEY and SMNVEV (reference sequence). The V and J ends lost 5 bases and 3 bases, in that order; junction bases with no gene match: 11. The length of the CDR3 is 16 residues. CDR3 DNA: TGTGCCAGCAGTCCCCGCGGGGGTTTAAGGACAGATACGCAGTATTTT. Its protein product is CASSPRGGLRTDTQYF.

The rearrangement joins TRBV11-3 to TRBJ2-7; no firm D call. Germline CDR1 and CDR2: SGHNT and YENEEA. Trimming cost V 3 bases and J 0 bases, with 9 bases left between them. The CDR3 has 14 amino acids. The CDR3 loop reads CASSLRFDSYEQYF. The CDR3 nucleotides are TGTGCCAGCAGCTTGCGGTTCGACTCCTACGAGCAGTACTTC.

V usage is TRBV11-2 and J usage is TRBJ2-1; maybe TRBD1 (5 bases). Germline V gene data show CDR1 as SGHAT and CDR2 as FQNNGV. Between the trimmed V and J ends, which lost 7 bases and 5 bases, there was a span of 6 bases. The CDR3 is 11 amino acids. CDR3 coding DNA: TGTGCCAGCATGGACAACAATGAGCAGTTCTTC. The encoded protein is CASMDNNEQFF.

The genes are TRBV2 and TRBJ1-2; D is unresolved. This CDR3 is 10 amino acids long. The germline V gene encodes CDR1 SNHLY and CDR2 FYNNEI. V lost 3 bases, J lost 7 bases, and 3 bases lay in between. Written as DNA, the CDR3 is TGTGCCAGCAGTGACGGTGGCTACACCTTC. Translation: CASSDGGYTF.